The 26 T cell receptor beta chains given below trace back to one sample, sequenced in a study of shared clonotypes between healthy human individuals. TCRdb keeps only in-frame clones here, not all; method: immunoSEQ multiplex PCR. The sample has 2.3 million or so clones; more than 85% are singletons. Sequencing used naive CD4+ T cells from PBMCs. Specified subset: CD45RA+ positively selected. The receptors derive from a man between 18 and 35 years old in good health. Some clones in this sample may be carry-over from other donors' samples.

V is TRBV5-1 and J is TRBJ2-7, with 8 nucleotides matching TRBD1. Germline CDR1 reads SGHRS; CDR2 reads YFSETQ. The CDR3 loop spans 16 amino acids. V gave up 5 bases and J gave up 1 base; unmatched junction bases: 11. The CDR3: CASREPTGVTSYEQYF. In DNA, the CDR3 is TGCGCCAGCAGGGAGCCGACAGGGGTCACATCCTACGAGCAGTACTTC.

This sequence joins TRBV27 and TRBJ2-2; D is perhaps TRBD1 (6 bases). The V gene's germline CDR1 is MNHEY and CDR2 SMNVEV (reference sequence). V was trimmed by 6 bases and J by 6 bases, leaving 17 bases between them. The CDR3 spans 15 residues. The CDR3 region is CASSPQGGRAGELFF. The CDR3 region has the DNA TGTGCCAGCAGCCCGCAAGGGGGTCGCGCCGGGGAGCTGTTTTTT.

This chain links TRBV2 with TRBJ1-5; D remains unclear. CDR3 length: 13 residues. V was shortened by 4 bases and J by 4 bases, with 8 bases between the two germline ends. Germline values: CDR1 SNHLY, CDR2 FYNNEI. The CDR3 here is CASSGSPNQPQHF. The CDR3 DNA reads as TGTGCCAGCAGTGGAAGTCCGAATCAGCCCCAGCATTTT.

The CDR3 DNA sequence: TGTGCCACCAGCTTTCAAGGGCGGGACCTTACGCAGTACTTC. Residues: CATSFQGRDLTQYF. This chain joins TRBV15 and TRBJ2-7; D might be TRBD2 (6 bases). Trimming removed 5 bases from V and 9 bases from J, with 20 bases in between. The length of the CDR3 is 14 residues. CDR1 and CDR2 from the germline V gene are LNHNV and YYDKDF (reference sequence). The variable domain in full, completed from reference TRBV15 and TRBJ2-7, reads DAMVIQNPRYQVTQFGKPVTLSCSQTLNHNVMYWYQQKSSQAPKLLFHYYDKDFNNEADTPDNFQSRRPNTSFCFLDIRSPGLGDTAMYLCATSFQGRDLTQYFGPGTRLTVT.

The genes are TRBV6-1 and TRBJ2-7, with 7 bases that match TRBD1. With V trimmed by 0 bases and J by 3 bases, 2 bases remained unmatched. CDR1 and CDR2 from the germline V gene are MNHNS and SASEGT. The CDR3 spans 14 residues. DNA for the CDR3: TGTGCCAGCAGTGAAGCGGGACAGCTCTACGAGCAGTACTTC. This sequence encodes CASSEAGQLYEQYF.

In nucleotides, the CDR3 is TGTGCCACAAGGGGGCTAGCGACTACCGCCGGGGAGCTGTTTTTT. Its protein product is CATRGLATTAGELFF. The V gene is TRBV19, the J gene TRBJ2-2, with a weak D call TRBD1 (7 bases). This CDR3 contains 15 residues. Deletions cut 10 bases from V and 6 bases from J, with 21 bases between. Germline CDR1 and CDR2: LNHDA and SQIVND (reference sequence).

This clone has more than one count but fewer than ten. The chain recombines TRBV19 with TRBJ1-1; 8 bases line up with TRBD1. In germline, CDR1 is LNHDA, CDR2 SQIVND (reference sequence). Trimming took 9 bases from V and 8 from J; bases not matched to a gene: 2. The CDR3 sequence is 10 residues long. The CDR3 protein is CASRDREAFF. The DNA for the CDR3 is TGTGCCAGCCGGGACAGGGAAGCTTTCTTT. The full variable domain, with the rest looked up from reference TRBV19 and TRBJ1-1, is DGGITQSPKYLFRKEGQNVTLSCEQNLNHDAMYWYRQDPGQGLRLIYYSQIVNDFQKGDIAEGYSVSREKKESFPLTVTSAQKNPTAFYLCASRDREAFFGQGTRLTVV.

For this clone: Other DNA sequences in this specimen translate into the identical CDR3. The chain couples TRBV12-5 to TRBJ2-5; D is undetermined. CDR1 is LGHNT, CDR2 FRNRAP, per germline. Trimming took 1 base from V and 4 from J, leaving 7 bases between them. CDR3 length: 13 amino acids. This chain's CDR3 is CASGLGGGETQYF. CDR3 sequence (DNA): TGTGCTAGTGGTTTGGGGGGTGGAGAGACCCAGTACTTC.

This CDR3 is CASSLSPDLNTEAFF. The DNA of the CDR3 is TGTGCCAGCAGTTTATCGCCCGATCTAAACACTGAAGCTTTCTTT. The chain joins TRBV27 to TRBJ1-1, with D uncertain. Germline lookup yields CDR1 MNHEY and CDR2 SMNVEV (reference sequence). The CDR3 covers 15 residues. V was shortened by 0 bases and J by 2 bases, with 10 bases between the two germline ends.

CDR3 in amino acids: CASSLSGAYNEQFF. CDR3 in DNA: TGTGCCAGCAGCCTAAGCGGGGCCTACAATGAGCAGTTCTTC. The chain uses TRBV7-9 and TRBJ2-1; 7 nucleotides match TRBD2. The CDR3 has 14 residues. The V and J ends lost 5 bases and 2 bases, in that order; junction bases with no gene match: 3. Germline-derived CDR1 and CDR2 are SEHNR and FQNEAQ (reference sequence).

Written as DNA, the CDR3 is TGTGCCAGCAGCCAAGTTTCTAGCGGCGCAGATACGCAGTATTTT. Encoded protein: CASSQVSSGADTQYF. The rearrangement uses TRBV4-2 and TRBJ2-3; 7 bases are a match to TRBD2. Germline V gene sequence: CDR1 LGHNA, CDR2 YNFKEQ. V shed 1 base and J 4 bases; nucleotides not matched to a gene: 5. The CDR3 covers 15 residues.

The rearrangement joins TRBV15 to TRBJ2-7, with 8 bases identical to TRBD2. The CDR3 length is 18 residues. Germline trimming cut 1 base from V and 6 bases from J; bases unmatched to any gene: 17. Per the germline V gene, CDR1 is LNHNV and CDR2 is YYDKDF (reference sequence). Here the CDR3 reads CATSRGRDVSGSGTEQYF. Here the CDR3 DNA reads TGTGCCACCAGCAGAGGTAGGGACGTAAGCGGGAGCGGTACCGAGCAGTACTTC.

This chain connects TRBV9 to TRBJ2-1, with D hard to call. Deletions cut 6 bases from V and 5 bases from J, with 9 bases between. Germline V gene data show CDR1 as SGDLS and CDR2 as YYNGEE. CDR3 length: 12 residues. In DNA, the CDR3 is TGTGCCAGCAAATCGAGTAACAATGAGCAGTTCTTC. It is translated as CASKSSNNEQFF.

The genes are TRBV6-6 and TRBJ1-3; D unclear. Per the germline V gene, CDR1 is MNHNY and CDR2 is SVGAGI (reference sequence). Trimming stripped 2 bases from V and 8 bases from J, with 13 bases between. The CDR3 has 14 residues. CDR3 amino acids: CASSYGRGGDTIYF. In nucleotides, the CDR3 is TGTGCCAGCAGTTACGGACGGGGAGGAGACACCATATATTTT.

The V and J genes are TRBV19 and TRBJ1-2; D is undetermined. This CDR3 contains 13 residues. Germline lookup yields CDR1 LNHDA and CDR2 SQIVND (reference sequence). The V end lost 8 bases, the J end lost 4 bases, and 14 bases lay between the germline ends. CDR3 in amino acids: CASSSDGIYGYTF. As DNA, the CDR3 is TGTGCCAGTTCATCGGACGGAATCTATGGCTACACCTTC.

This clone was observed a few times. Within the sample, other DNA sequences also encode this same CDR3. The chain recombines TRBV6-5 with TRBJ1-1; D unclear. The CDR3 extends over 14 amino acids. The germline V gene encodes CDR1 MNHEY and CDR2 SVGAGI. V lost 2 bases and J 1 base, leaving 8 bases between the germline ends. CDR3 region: CASSYGGTNTEAFF. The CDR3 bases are TGTGCCAGCAGTTACGGCGGCACGAACACTGAAGCTTTCTTT.

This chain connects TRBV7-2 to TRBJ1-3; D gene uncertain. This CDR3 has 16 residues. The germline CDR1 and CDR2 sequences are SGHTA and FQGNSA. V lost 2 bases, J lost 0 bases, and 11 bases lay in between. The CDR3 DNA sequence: TGTGCCAGCAGCTTAAGCCCTGCTATCTCTGGAAACACCATATATTTT. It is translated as CASSLSPAISGNTIYF.

The CDR3 DNA reads TGTGCCAGCAGTTTCGGGGGGCGTGACTACACCTTC. Amino acids: CASSFGGRDYTF. The chain combines TRBV28 with TRBJ1-2; D perhaps matches TRBD1 (6 bases). The germline gives CDR1 MDHEN, CDR2 SYDVKM. V lost 3 bases, J lost 10 bases, and 12 bases lay in between. This CDR3 has 12 amino acids.

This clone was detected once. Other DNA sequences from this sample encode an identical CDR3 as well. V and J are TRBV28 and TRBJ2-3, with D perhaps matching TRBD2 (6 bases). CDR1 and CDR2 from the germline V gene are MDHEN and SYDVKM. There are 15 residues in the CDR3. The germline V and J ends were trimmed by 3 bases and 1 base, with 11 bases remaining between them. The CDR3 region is CASSLGGVGTDTQYF. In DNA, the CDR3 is TGTGCCAGCAGTTTGGGCGGGGTGGGCACAGATACGCAGTATTTT.

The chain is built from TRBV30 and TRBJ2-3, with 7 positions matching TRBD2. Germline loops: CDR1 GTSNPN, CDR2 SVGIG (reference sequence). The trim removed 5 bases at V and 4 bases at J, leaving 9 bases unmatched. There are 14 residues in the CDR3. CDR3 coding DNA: TGTGCCTGGGATAGCGGGTTTGCCCCAGATACGCAGTATTTT. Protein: CAWDSGFAPDTQYF.

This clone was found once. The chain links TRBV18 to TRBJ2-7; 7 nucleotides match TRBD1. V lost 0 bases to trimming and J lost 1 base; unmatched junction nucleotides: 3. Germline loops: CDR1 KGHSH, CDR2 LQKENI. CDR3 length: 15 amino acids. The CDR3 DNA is TGTGCCAGCTCACCACCGGGACAGTCTTCCTACGAGCAGTACTTC. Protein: CASSPPGQSSYEQYF.

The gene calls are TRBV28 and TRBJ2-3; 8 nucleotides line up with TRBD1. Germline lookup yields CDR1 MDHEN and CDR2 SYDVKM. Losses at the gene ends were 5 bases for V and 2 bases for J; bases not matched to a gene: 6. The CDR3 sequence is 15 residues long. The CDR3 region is CASSRPDRATDTQYF. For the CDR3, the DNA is TGTGCCAGCAGTCGACCGGACAGGGCCACAGATACGCAGTATTTT.

CDR3 coding DNA: TGTGCCAGCTCACAGGGACCTAGGGAGACCCAGTACTTC. Amino acids: CASSQGPRETQYF. V gene TRBV18 combines with J gene TRBJ2-5; D could derive from TRBD1 or TRBD2 (5 bases each). The CDR3 sequence is 13 residues long. Trimming removed 4 bases at V and 5 bases at J, with 11 bases between. CDR1 KGHSH and CDR2 LQKENI come from the germline V gene.

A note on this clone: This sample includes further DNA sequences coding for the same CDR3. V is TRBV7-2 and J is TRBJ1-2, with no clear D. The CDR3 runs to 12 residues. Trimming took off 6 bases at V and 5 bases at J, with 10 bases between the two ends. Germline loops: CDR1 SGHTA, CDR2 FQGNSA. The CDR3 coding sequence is TGTGCCAGCAGTTCCCTGGGGTATGGCTACACCTTC. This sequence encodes CASSSLGYGYTF.

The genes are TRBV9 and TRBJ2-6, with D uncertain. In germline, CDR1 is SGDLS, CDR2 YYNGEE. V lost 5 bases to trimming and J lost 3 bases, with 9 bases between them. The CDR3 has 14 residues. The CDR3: CASSSRFGANVLTF. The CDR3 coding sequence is TGTGCCAGCAGTAGTAGGTTTGGGGCCAACGTCCTGACTTTC.

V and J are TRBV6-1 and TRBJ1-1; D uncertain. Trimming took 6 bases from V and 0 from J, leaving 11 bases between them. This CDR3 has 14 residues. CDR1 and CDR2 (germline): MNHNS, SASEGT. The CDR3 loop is CASRRPSMNTEAFF. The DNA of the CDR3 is TGTGCCAGCAGGCGACCGAGCATGAACACTGAAGCTTTCTTT.